This is a list of T cell receptor beta chains from one sample in a study of shared clonotypes between healthy human individuals. Only in-frame clones appear in the TCRdb table, and some are missing; sequencing was by immunoSEQ multiplex PCR. The table has millions of clones, 85% to 95% seen once. The sequencing sample was made of naive CD4+ T cells from PBMCs. The receptors derive from a man aged 18 to 30 in good health. Some clones in this sample may be carry-over from other donors' samples. CDR3s leave out the opening cysteine and the closing phenylalanine or tryptophan. Not all rows give a size; the values are once, few, many and, for expanded clones, a class.

>TRBV11-2|once|TRBJ2-7
ASSSDRAHEQY
>TRBV10-1|-|TRBJ2-1
ASQEGRANEQF
>TRBV4-2|-|TRBJ2-2
ASSPPVGSSGRGGELF
>TRBV7-3|-|TRBJ2-2
ASSLTYGTGELF
>TRBV11-3|-|TRBJ2-1
ASSRRRDEQF
>TRBV4-1|-|TRBJ2-1
ASRPRGSINNEQF
>TRBV7-2|-|TRBJ1-5
ASSPQGGGEPQH
>TRBV7-3|-|TRBJ2-1
ASSLDRALGEKQF
>TRBV30|once|TRBJ2-3
AWSRRRGTDTQY
>TRBV2|-|TRBJ2-7
ASSEIAYEQY
>TRBV28|once|TRBJ2-3
ASSFSLSGLADTDTQY
>TRBV19|-|TRBJ2-2
ASSISGGTGELF
>TRBV7-2|-|TRBJ2-7
ASTERGGRVHYEQY
>TRBV19|-|TRBJ1-5
ASSILSTDLWNQPQH
>TRBV28|-|TRBJ2-5
ASSFSPWETQY
>TRBV9|-|TRBJ2-1
ASSAGGRGGYREQF
>TRBV5-1|-|TRBJ2-5
ASSLVGQETQY
>TRBV9|-|TRBJ1-3
ASSRTASGNTIY
>TRBV4-3|-|TRBJ1-2
ASSQDPTAYYYGYT
>TRBV5-1|-|TRBJ2-1
ASSLGVASGSNEQF
>TRBV6-6|-|TRBJ2-7
ASGAGDPYEQY
>TRBV27|-|TRBJ2-7
ASSAPSSGAYEQY
>TRBV18|-|TRBJ1-4
ASSPGGDEKLF
>TRBV29-1|-|TRBJ2-3
SVLRGGTDTQY
>TRBV7-6|-|TRBJ2-1
ASSLLFSYNEQF
>TRBV11-2|few|TRBJ2-7
ASSLIRGGRGNEQY
>TRBV9|-|TRBJ1-5
ASSGTGLGQPQH
>TRBV7-3|-|TRBJ2-2
ASSGREGPAGELF
>TRBV2|-|TRBJ2-7
ASSEQHYEQY
>TRBV7-6|-|TRBJ2-5
ASSPGDRETQY
>TRBV6-5|-|TRBJ1-5
ASRKQGGADQPQH
>TRBV5-1|-|TRBJ2-1
ASSLALINEQF
>TRBV7-9|-|TRBJ1-1
ASSFSRNPRGNDEAF